The rows below give T cell receptor beta chains drawn from one sample of a study of blood T cells in healthy people across ages. TCRdb re-called the 5' RACE reads through MiXCR, storing one row per CDR3 protein. The data contain 1.5 million to 2 million distinct CDR3 sequences, roughly 52% of them singletons. Sequencing used blood. The receptors come from a woman between 40 and 50 years old in good health. Each CDR3 is given with its conserved first and last residue. D genes are given only for firm matches. Size is omitted from some rows. Given values are once, few, many or a class for expanded clones.

abundance: .; j_gene: TRBJ1-2; v_gene: TRBV6-6; d_gene: .; CDR3aa: CASSYLAEGGYTF; CDR3nt: TGTGCCAGCAGTTACTTGGCAGAGGGAGGCTACACCTTC
abundance: .; j_gene: TRBJ2-1; v_gene: TRBV6-2/TRBV6-3; d_gene: .; CDR3aa: CASSYAHTGFVNEQFF; CDR3nt: TGTGCCAGCAGTTACGCACACACAGGGTTTGTCAATGAGCAGTTCTTC
abundance: once; j_gene: TRBJ2-2; v_gene: TRBV10-3; d_gene: .; CDR3aa: CAIGENPGELFF; CDR3nt: TGTGCCATCGGTGAAAATCCCGGGGAGCTGTTTTTT
abundance: .; j_gene: TRBJ2-5; v_gene: TRBV6-5; d_gene: .; CDR3aa: CASNERRDVMVTQYF; CDR3nt: TGTGCCAGCAATGAACGTCGGGACGTGATGGTGACCCAGTACTTC
abundance: .; j_gene: TRBJ1-3; v_gene: TRBV7-2; d_gene: .; CDR3aa: CASSRNIGGAYTIYF; CDR3nt: TGTGCCAGCAGCCGTAACATAGGGGGGGCGTACACCATATATTTT
abundance: .; j_gene: TRBJ2-3; v_gene: TRBV20-1; d_gene: .; CDR3aa: CSGASSTDTQYF; CDR3nt: TGCAGTGGAGCATCTAGCACAGATACGCAGTATTTT
abundance: few; j_gene: TRBJ1-6; v_gene: TRBV12-3/TRBV12-4; d_gene: .; CDR3aa: CASSLTGSSYNSPLHF; CDR3nt: TGTGCCAGCAGTTTAACGGGGAGCTCCTATAATTCACCCCTCCACTTT
abundance: few; j_gene: TRBJ2-1; v_gene: TRBV3-1; d_gene: TRBD1; CDR3aa: CASSQVGQKRYNEQFF; CDR3nt: TGTGCCAGCAGCCAAGTGGGACAGAAAAGATACAATGAGCAGTTCTTC
abundance: once; j_gene: TRBJ2-3; v_gene: TRBV2; d_gene: .; CDR3aa: CASGRGPSPDTQYF; CDR3nt: TGTGCCAGCGGGAGAGGGCCTTCGCCGGATACGCAGTATTTT
abundance: .; j_gene: TRBJ2-4; v_gene: TRBV6-5; d_gene: .; CDR3aa: CASSSPAEAKNIQYF; CDR3nt: TGTGCCAGCAGTAGCCCGGCAGAGGCCAAAAACATTCAGTACTTC
abundance: once; j_gene: TRBJ2-3; v_gene: TRBV2; d_gene: .; CDR3aa: CASSLRQASSTDTQYF; CDR3nt: TGTGCCAGCAGTCTACGACAGGCATCTAGCACAGATACGCAGTATTTT
abundance: .; j_gene: TRBJ2-7; v_gene: TRBV20-1; d_gene: TRBD1; CDR3aa: CSAPSGTGRYEQYF; CDR3nt: TGCAGTGCCCCATCTGGGACAGGTCGATACGAGCAGTACTTC
abundance: .; j_gene: TRBJ1-2; v_gene: TRBV15; d_gene: TRBD1; CDR3aa: CATSRVRDSENYGYTF; CDR3nt: TGTGCCACCAGCAGAGTCCGGGACAGTGAAAACTATGGCTACACCTTC
abundance: .; j_gene: TRBJ1-5; v_gene: TRBV6-5; d_gene: TRBD1; CDR3aa: CASGDRGWPQHF; CDR3nt: TGTGCCAGCGGGGACAGAGGCTGGCCCCAGCATTTT
abundance: .; j_gene: TRBJ1-2; v_gene: TRBV7-9; d_gene: .; CDR3aa: CASSPPLQAANYGYTF; CDR3nt: TGTGCCAGCAGCCCCCCATTACAGGCAGCTAACTATGGCTACACCTTC
abundance: .; j_gene: TRBJ1-1; v_gene: TRBV4-3; d_gene: .; CDR3aa: CASSQDFVGANTEAFF; CDR3nt: TGCGCCAGCAGCCAAGATTTCGTAGGCGCGAACACTGAAGCTTTCTTT
abundance: .; j_gene: TRBJ2-5; v_gene: TRBV5-1; d_gene: .; CDR3aa: CASSLKRDTGQETQYF; CDR3nt: TGCGCCAGCAGCCTGAAACGGGACACAGGGCAAGAGACCCAGTACTTC
abundance: few; j_gene: TRBJ1-2; v_gene: TRBV20-1; d_gene: .; CDR3aa: CSAEGGNYGYTF; CDR3nt: TGCAGTGCTGAAGGGGGGAACTATGGCTACACCTTC
abundance: few; j_gene: TRBJ2-5; v_gene: TRBV6-1; d_gene: TRBD1; CDR3aa: CASSSTGTETQYF; CDR3nt: TGTGCCAGCAGTTCGACAGGGACGGAGACCCAGTACTTC
abundance: .; j_gene: TRBJ2-1; v_gene: TRBV6-1; d_gene: .; CDR3aa: CAIRGVGSYNEQFF; CDR3nt: TGTGCCATACGGGGCGTTGGGTCCTACAATGAGCAGTTCTTC
abundance: .; j_gene: TRBJ1-6; v_gene: TRBV7-6; d_gene: TRBD1; CDR3aa: CASSLGTGVGSPLHF; CDR3nt: TGTGCCAGCAGCTTAGGGACAGGGGTAGGTTCACCCCTCCACTTT
abundance: few; j_gene: TRBJ2-5; v_gene: TRBV12-3/TRBV12-4; d_gene: TRBD1; CDR3aa: CASSSMTGGQETQYF; CDR3nt: TGTGCCAGCAGTTCGATGACAGGGGGGCAAGAGACCCAGTACTTC
abundance: .; j_gene: TRBJ2-7; v_gene: TRBV20-1; d_gene: TRBD2; CDR3aa: CSASSSGVAYEQYF; CDR3nt: TGCAGTGCTAGTTCTAGCGGGGTGGCCTACGAGCAGTACTTC
abundance: .; j_gene: TRBJ2-7; v_gene: TRBV3-1; d_gene: .; CDR3aa: CASSRIGSYEQYF; CDR3nt: TGTGCCAGCAGCCGTATCGGCTCCTACGAGCAGTACTTC
abundance: few; j_gene: TRBJ2-7; v_gene: TRBV27; d_gene: .; CDR3aa: CASSTRTATYEQYF; CDR3nt: TGTGCCAGCAGCACAAGGACAGCCACCTACGAGCAGTACTTC
abundance: .; j_gene: TRBJ2-3; v_gene: TRBV20-1; d_gene: .; CDR3aa: CSAVVPSSDTQYF; CDR3nt: TGCAGTGCTGTGGTTCCTAGTTCAGATACGCAGTATTTT
abundance: .; j_gene: TRBJ1-2; v_gene: TRBV27; d_gene: TRBD1; CDR3aa: CASSLFLDRGLSGYTF; CDR3nt: TGTGCCAGCAGCTTATTTCTCGACAGGGGGTTAAGTGGCTACACCTTC
abundance: .; j_gene: TRBJ2-3; v_gene: TRBV29-1; d_gene: TRBD1; CDR3aa: CSVIETGARTDTQYF; CDR3nt: TGCAGCGTTATTGAAACAGGGGCGAGGACAGATACGCAGTATTTT
abundance: .; j_gene: TRBJ1-2; v_gene: TRBV20-1; d_gene: .; CDR3aa: CSALQSFSGYTF; CDR3nt: TGCAGTGCTCTACAGTCCTTCTCCGGCTACACCTTC
abundance: once; j_gene: TRBJ1-6; v_gene: TRBV7-9; d_gene: .; CDR3aa: CASSSVGDSPLHF; CDR3nt: TGTGCCAGCAGCTCCGTTGGGGATTCACCCCTCCACTTT
abundance: .; j_gene: TRBJ2-1; v_gene: TRBV29-1; d_gene: .; CDR3aa: CSVEEAAEQFF; CDR3nt: TGCAGCGTTGAAGAAGCAGCTGAGCAGTTCTTC
abundance: .; j_gene: TRBJ2-6; v_gene: TRBV6-5; d_gene: TRBD2; CDR3aa: CASKGREANVLTF; CDR3nt: TGTGCCAGCAAGGGGAGGGAGGCCAACGTCCTGACTTTC
abundance: .; j_gene: TRBJ2-3; v_gene: TRBV9; d_gene: TRBD1; CDR3aa: CASSIPRDRSTDTQYF; CDR3nt: TGTGCCAGCAGCATCCCGAGGGACAGATCCACAGATACGCAGTATTTT
abundance: .; j_gene: TRBJ2-7; v_gene: TRBV12-3/TRBV12-4; d_gene: .; CDR3aa: CASSLRAHSYEQYF; CDR3nt: TGTGCCAGCAGTTTACGGGCACACTCCTACGAGCAGTACTTC
abundance: .; j_gene: TRBJ1-2; v_gene: TRBV7-2; d_gene: .; CDR3aa: CASSLAGGRTNYGYTF; CDR3nt: TGTGCCAGCAGCTTAGCAGGGGGGCGGACTAACTATGGCTACACCTTC
abundance: few; j_gene: TRBJ2-5; v_gene: TRBV12-3/TRBV12-4; d_gene: .; CDR3aa: CASSPTEMQETQYF; CDR3nt: TGTGCCAGCAGCCCCACAGAGATGCAAGAGACCCAGTACTTC
abundance: .; j_gene: TRBJ1-2; v_gene: TRBV6-5; d_gene: TRBD1; CDR3aa: CASGEQGVKGYTF; CDR3nt: TGTGCCAGCGGCGAACAGGGGGTGAAGGGCTACACCTTC
abundance: .; j_gene: TRBJ2-5; v_gene: TRBV6-1; d_gene: .; CDR3aa: CASRDLVWGPQYF; CDR3nt: TGTGCCAGCAGGGACTTGGTATGGGGCCCCCAGTACTTC